The TCR beta chain under discussion was sequenced for a study of shared clonotypes between healthy human individuals (dated by TCRdb to about 2020). For context, the study as a whole: The cohort comprised a couple of women and a few men aged 18 to 49 years. For each donor, CD4 naive and CD4 memory were each run on three plates, CD8 naive on two plates, and CD8 memory on one plate. To estimate repertoire size and how much clonotypes are shared between individuals, the study performed deep sequencing of blood TCR repertoires from a few healthy adults. To increase sequencing depth and limit assay-specific biases, different laboratories used diverse techniques to prepare libraries and sequence TCR repertoires. Leukapheresis yielded between about 0.94 and 8.9 billion PBMCs per donor.

General study outcomes and caveats: Sharing across a few donors was observed for approximately 4.6% of naive CD4, 3% to 3.5% of naive CD8, 2% to 2.5% of memory CD4, and about 0.4% of memory CD8 clonotypes. Clonotypes shared by all four sorted-subset donors showed higher generation probabilities than non-shared clonotypes. Incomplete sequencing was indicated by rarefaction of sorted-subset datasets, despite the large sequencing depth. Naive subsets generally had larger estimated clonotype richness than memory subsets. Pairwise subsampling indicated that sequencing depth was expected to affect the degree of clonotype sharing among donors. Only blood was sampled, and tissue TCR repertoires likely differ from those in blood. Because the study included only a small number of donors, the genetic and exposure-history diversity represented was limited.

This clone was observed once. This receptor's antigen is unknown. No base quality information exists; no much larger clone differs at one position. Trimming at the junction amounts to 4 bases on V and 1 base on J, and the germline ends lie 13 bases apart. Measured from the cysteine to the phenylalanine, the CDR3 is 16 residues long. Only the CDR3 portion is preserved as DNA: 48 bases, with reading frame beginning at the first base. The germline V gene sets CDR1 to SGHTA and CDR2 to FQGNSA. The donors were healthy, HIV-negative adults with no recently reported acute infections or vaccinations. All donors were Caucasian adults living in Nashville, Tennessee, USA. Magnetic negative selection was used to enrich CD4+ T cells, after which naive cells were positively selected on CD45RA and the negative fraction became the memory subset. Blood was obtained by leukapheresis, after which PBMCs were separated by Ficoll-Histopaque density gradient centrifugation and cryopreserved in liquid nitrogen vapor phase. Analytical flow cytometry was used to check the purity and quantity of every magnetically sorted T cell population. Genomic DNA was isolated from each sorted fraction and quantified by UV absorbance on a Nanodrop 2000c.

Using the deep immunoSEQ assay, TCR CDR3 regions were amplified from genomic DNA by multiplex PCR. Extracted genomic DNA from each cell subset was spread evenly across all wells of several immunoSEQ 96-well plates, with each plate serving as a replicate. For sorted subsets, each replicate PCR was loaded with about 0.2 ug genomic DNA, equivalent to 32,000 or so T cell genomes. The purified libraries were quantified using a Qubit 3.0 fluorometer, sized with a Bioanalyzer 2100, and then quantified again using the KAPA Library Quantification kit. Each immunoSEQ 96-well plate was sequenced on its own single-read 150-cycle Illumina NextSeq 550 flow cell. As for how the authors treated the data: Because the immunoSEQ output held only junctional sequences and lacked quality scores, the filtering could not match the filtering applied to full-length reads. Sequences were annotated with PyIR, a Python wrapper for IgBLAST v1.9, and V/J genes and CDR3 were assigned using IMGT germline references. Reads with weak V/J assignments (E-value above 1e-6), missing CDR3, stop codons, out-of-frame junctions, or ambiguous translated residues were removed. V3J clonotypes were defined by identical inferred V gene, J gene, and CDR3 amino acid sequence. The percentage overlap between two repertoires was calculated by dividing the number of shared unique clonotypes by the size of the smaller repertoire. RTK rarefaction, the Chao1 estimator, and Recon v2.1 estimates of unobserved clonotypes were used to assess repertoire richness. Generation probabilities for all TCRbeta clonotypes obtained by the gDNA method from a handful of donors were computed using OLGA. TCRdb holds this immuneACCESS table with in-frame rearrangements only. Some clones are missing; in checked studies, unresolved V genes explain under half, and the rest has no known cause. V and J calls and clone size are given by that table; D and trimming were obtained from the DNA. In all, the sample holds 400,000 to 600,000 clones, and roughly 95% of those were seen once. The top ten clonotypes cover about 0.064% of the sample.

Recombination linked TRBV7-2 to TRBJ2-2; no D gene call is confident. Sequencing input: naive CD4+ T cells sorted from blood. Read against the paper, the sample's cell subset or site label means: CD45RA+ positively selected. The origin of this receptor is a woman in her 30s in good health. The DNA is TGTGCCAGCAGCTCGATGTCTATCCTGAACACCGGGGAGCTGTTTTTT. It encodes CASSSMSILNTGELFF.